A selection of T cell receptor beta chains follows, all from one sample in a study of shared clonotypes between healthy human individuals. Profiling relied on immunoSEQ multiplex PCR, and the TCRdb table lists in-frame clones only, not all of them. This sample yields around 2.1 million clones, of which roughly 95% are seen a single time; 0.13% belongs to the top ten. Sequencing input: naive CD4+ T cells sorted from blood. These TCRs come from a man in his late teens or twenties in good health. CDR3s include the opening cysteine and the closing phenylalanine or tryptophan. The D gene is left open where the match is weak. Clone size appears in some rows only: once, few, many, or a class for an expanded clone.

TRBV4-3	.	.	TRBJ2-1	CASSQAGVGYNEQFF	TGCGCCAGCAGCCAAGCGGGTGTGGGATACAATGAGCAGTTCTTC
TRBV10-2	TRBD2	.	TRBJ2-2	CARREDTGELFF	TGCGCCCGCCGGGAGGACACCGGGGAGCTGTTTTTT
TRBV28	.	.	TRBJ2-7	CASSILQYSSSYEQYF	TGTGCCAGCAGTATTCTTCAATACTCTAGCTCCTACGAGCAGTACTTC
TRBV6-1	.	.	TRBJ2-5	CASGWEIGETQYF	TGTGCCAGCGGTTGGGAAATCGGAGAGACCCAGTACTTC
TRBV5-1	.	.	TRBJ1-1	CASSLAFAITEAFF	TGCGCCAGCAGCTTGGCCTTTGCAATCACTGAAGCTTTCTTT
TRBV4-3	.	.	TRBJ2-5	CASSPRLSQIETQYF	TGCGCCAGCAGCCCTCGCCTAAGCCAGATAGAGACCCAGTACTTC
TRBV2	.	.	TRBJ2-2	CASSVAGTGELFF	TGTGCCAGCAGCGTCGCAGGGACCGGGGAGCTGTTTTTT
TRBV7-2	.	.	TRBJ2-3	CASSLGGPGDTQYF	TGTGCCAGCAGCTTAGGGGGACCCGGGGATACGCAGTATTTT
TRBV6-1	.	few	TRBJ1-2	CASSERLYGYTF	TGTGCCAGCAGTGAGAGGTTGTATGGCTACACCTTC
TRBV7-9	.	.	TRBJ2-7	CASSYQGEQYF	TGTGCCAGCAGCTATCAGGGCGAGCAGTACTTC
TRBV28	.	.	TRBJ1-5	CASNSDRTQPQHF	TGTGCCAGCAACAGTGACAGGACTCAGCCCCAGCATTTT
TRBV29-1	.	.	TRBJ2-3	CSVEEVGRTDTQYF	TGCAGCGTTGAAGAGGTCGGGCGAACAGATACGCAGTATTTT
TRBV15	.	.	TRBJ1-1	CATSRVGQRNTEAFF	TGTGCCACCAGCAGAGTGGGTCAGCGTAACACTGAAGCTTTCTTT
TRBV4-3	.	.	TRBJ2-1	CASSQAPDNNEQFF	TGCGCCAGCAGCCAAGCCCCCGACAACAATGAGCAGTTCTTC
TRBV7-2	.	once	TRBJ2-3	CASSLRIYSSTDTQYF	TGTGCCAGCAGCTTAAGAATTTACTCGAGCACAGATACGCAGTATTTT
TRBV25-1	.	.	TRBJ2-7	CASSESGPYEQYF	TGTGCCAGCAGTGAATCGGGACCCTACGAGCAGTACTTC
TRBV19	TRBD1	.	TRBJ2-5	CASRDLGQMQETQYF	TGTGCCAGTAGGGACCTGGGACAGATGCAAGAGACCCAGTACTTC
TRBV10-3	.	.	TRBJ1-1	CAISESGSINTEAFF	TGTGCCATCAGTGAGTCGGGCAGCATCAACACTGAAGCTTTCTTT
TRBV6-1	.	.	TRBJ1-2	CASSGSVGGGYTF	TGTGCCAGCAGTGGAAGTGTTGGGGGCGGCTACACCTTC
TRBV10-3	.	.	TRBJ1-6	CAISEGQRTGSPLHF	TGTGCCATCAGTGAGGGACAAAGAACAGGGTCACCCCTCCACTTT
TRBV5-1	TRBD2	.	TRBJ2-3	CASSLEGGSVTDTQYF	TGCGCCAGCAGCTTGGAGGGCGGGAGCGTCACAGATACGCAGTATTTT
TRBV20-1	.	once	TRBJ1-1	CSARVNTEAFF	TGCAGTGCTAGGGTTAACACTGAAGCTTTCTTT
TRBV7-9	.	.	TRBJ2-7	CASRPLPYEQYF	TGTGCCAGCAGACCCCTGCCCTACGAGCAGTACTTC
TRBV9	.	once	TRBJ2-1	CASSARASSYNEQFF	TGTGCCAGCAGCGCCCGGGCGAGCTCCTACAATGAGCAGTTCTTC
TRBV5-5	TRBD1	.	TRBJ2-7	CASSLPGQGIYEQYF	TGTGCCAGCAGCCTCCCGGGACAGGGTATCTACGAGCAGTACTTC
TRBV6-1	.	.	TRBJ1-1	CASSAGMNTEAFF	TGTGCCAGCAGTGCAGGGATGAACACTGAAGCTTTCTTT
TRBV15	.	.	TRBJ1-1	CATSRVLGGREAFF	TGTGCCACCAGCAGGGTCCTGGGGGGACGCGAAGCTTTCTTT